Listed below are T cell receptor beta chains from one sample, sequenced in a study of cytomegalovirus exposure and HLA in healthy donors. TCRdb's copy holds only in-frame clones and misses some; the assay was immunoSEQ multiplex PCR. The sample records roughly 150,000 clones, approximately 88% being singletons. Sequencing was done on a sample of PBMCs. Receptor source: a man between 25 and 39 years old in good health and CMV-seropositive. The CDR3 runs from the conserved cysteine through the conserved F or W. The D gene is left open where the match is weak. Size values are once, few and many counts, or a class for expanded clones, and some rows have none.

>TRBD1|TRBV25-1|TRBJ1-1|-
CASSARTGLATEAFF
TGTGCCAGCAGTGCCCGGACAGGGTTGGCCACTGAAGCTTTCTTT
>TRBD1|TRBV7-3|TRBJ2-2|-
CASSSGGHGELFF
TGTGCCAGCAGCTCAGGGGGTCACGGGGAGCTGTTTTTT
>-|TRBV10-3|TRBJ1-5|few
CAISDPGSRNQPQHF
TGTGCCATCAGTGACCCCGGTAGCCGCAATCAGCCCCAGCATTTT
>-|TRBV7-9|TRBJ2-1|-
CASTPKGQADNEQFF
TGTGCCAGCACTCCGAAGGGGCAGGCAGACAATGAGCAGTTCTTC
>TRBD2|TRBV9|TRBJ2-5|-
CASSARLAGVETQYF
TGTGCCAGCAGCGCTAGACTAGCGGGTGTAGAGACCCAGTACTTC
>TRBD1|TRBV6-1|TRBJ2-6|-
CASSDRDRGATGANVLTF
TGTGCCAGCAGTGACCGGGACAGGGGCGCAACTGGGGCCAACGTCCTGACTTTC
>TRBD1|TRBV11-2|TRBJ2-5|-
CASSLDKGGWETQYF
TGTGCCAGCAGCTTAGATAAAGGGGGCTGGGAGACCCAGTACTTC
>TRBD1|TRBV19|TRBJ2-7|-
CASSVQPGQGAHEQYF
TGTGCCAGTAGTGTACAGCCGGGACAGGGGGCCCACGAGCAGTACTTC
>-|TRBV5-1|TRBJ2-7|-
CASSPSDSYEQYF
TGCGCCAGCAGCCCCTCTGACAGCTACGAGCAGTACTTC
>TRBD2|TRBV5-1|TRBJ2-3|-
CASSLGTSGGTDTQYF
TGCGCCAGCAGCTTAGGGACTAGCGGGGGCACAGATACGCAGTATTTT
>TRBD2|TRBV4-3|TRBJ2-1|once
CASSQDWGGNEQFF
TGCGCCAGCAGCCAAGATTGGGGAGGGAATGAGCAGTTCTTC
>-|TRBV9|TRBJ2-2|-
CASTGTTTGELFF
TGTGCCAGCACCGGGACAACCACCGGGGAGCTGTTTTTT
>TRBD2|TRBV4-3|TRBJ2-1|few
CASSQDMASGGNEQFF
TGCGCCAGCAGCCAAGATATGGCTAGCGGGGGTAATGAGCAGTTCTTC
>-|TRBV5-1|TRBJ2-3|-
CASRLYSERTDTQYF
TGCGCCAGCAGGTTATATAGCGAACGCACAGATACGCAGTATTTT
>TRBD1|TRBV19|TRBJ1-5|-
CASSEGAQGVGNQPQHF
TGTGCCAGTAGTGAGGGGGCCCAAGGGGTGGGCAATCAGCCCCAGCATTTT
>TRBD2|TRBV27|TRBJ2-1|-
CASSTGGGWQFF
TGTGCCAGCAGTACGGGCGGGGGTTGGCAGTTCTTC
>TRBD1|TRBV7-6|TRBJ1-5|-
CASSSGTGGRYQPQHF
TGTGCCAGCAGCTCCGGGACAGGGGGCCGTTATCAGCCCCAGCATTTT
>TRBD1|TRBV7-3|TRBJ1-5|-
CASSNGTANQPQHF
TGTGCCAGCAGCAATGGGACAGCAAATCAGCCCCAGCATTTT